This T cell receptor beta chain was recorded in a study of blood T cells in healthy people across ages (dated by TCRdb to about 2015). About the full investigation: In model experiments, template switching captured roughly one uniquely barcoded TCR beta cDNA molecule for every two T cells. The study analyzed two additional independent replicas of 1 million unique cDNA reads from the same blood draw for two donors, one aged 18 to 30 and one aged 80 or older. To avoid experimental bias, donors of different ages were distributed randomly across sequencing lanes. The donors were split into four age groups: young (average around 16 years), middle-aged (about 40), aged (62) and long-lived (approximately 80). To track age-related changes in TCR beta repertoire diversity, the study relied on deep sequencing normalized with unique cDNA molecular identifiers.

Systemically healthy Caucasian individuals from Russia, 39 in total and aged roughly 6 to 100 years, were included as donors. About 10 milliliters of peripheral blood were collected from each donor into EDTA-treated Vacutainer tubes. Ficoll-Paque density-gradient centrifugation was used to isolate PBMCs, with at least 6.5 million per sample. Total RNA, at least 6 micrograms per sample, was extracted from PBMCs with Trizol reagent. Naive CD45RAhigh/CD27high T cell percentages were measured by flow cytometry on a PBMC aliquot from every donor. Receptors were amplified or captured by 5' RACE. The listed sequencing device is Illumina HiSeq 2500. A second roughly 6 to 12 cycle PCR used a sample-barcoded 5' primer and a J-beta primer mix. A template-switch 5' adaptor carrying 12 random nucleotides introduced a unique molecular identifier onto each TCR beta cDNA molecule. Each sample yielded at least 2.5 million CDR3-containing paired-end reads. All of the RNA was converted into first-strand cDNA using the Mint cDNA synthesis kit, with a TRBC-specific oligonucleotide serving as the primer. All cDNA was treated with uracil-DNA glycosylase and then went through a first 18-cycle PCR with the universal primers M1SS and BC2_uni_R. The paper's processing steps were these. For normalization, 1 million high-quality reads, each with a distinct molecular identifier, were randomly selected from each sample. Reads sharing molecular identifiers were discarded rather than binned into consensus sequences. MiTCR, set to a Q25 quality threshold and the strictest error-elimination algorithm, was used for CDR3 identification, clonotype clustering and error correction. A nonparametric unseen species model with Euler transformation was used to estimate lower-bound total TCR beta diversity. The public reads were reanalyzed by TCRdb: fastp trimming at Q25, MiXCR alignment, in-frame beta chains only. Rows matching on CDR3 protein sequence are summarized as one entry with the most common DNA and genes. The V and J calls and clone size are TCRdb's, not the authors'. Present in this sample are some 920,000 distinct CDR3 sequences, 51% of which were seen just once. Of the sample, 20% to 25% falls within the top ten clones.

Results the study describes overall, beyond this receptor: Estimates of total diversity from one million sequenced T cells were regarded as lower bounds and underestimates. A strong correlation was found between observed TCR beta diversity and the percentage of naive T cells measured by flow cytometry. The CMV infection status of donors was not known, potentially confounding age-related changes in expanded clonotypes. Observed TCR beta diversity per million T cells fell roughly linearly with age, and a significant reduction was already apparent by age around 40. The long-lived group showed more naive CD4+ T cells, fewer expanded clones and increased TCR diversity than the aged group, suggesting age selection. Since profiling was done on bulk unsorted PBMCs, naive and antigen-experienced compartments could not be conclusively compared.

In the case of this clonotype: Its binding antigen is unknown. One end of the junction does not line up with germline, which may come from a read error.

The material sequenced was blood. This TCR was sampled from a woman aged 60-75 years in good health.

DNA sequence: TGTGCCAGCAGTTGGGGTTGGGGTAGCACTCAGCCCCAGCATTTT. This encodes CASSWGWGSTQPQHF. The chain is made from TRBV6-2 or TRBV6-3 and TRBJ1-5; the D gene assignment is ambiguous. The CDR3 sequence holds 15 residues, the cysteine and phenylalanine included. Only the CDR3 part of the read is kept: 45 bases, read in frame from the first base. Per the germline V gene, MNHEY is the CDR1 and SVGEGT is the CDR2.